This T cell receptor (beta chain) appears in the sequencing data of a study of cytomegalovirus exposure and HLA in healthy donors. This clone was seen a few times. The antigen remains undetermined. With 60 Vbeta and 13 Jbeta primers, the PCR was carried out. Sequencing was performed with immunoSEQ multiplex PCR; in TCRdb, only in-frame clones are kept and a portion is missing. The sample records roughly 150,000 clones, roughly 80% being singletons. Points from the study as a whole: HLA alleles were associated with 15,000 to 20,000 TCR beta sequences in a later analysis at 0.05 false discovery rate.

The donors were healthy bone marrow donors. The V and J ends lost 6 bases and 10 bases respectively, with 15 bases between them. This CDR3 has 12 residues. Germline loops: CDR1 MNHEY, CDR2 SMNVEV (reference sequence). The V call is TRBV27, the J call TRBJ1-1; TRBD1 might be the D (5 bases). Sequenced material: PBMCs. This clonotype was sampled from a woman aged 40 to 50 in good health and CMV-seronegative. CDR3 in amino acids: CASRRSKGLAFF. The CDR3 region has the DNA TGTGCCAGCAGGAGGTCAAAGGGGTTAGCTTTCTTT.